A selection of T cell receptor beta chains follows, all from one sample in a study of T cell repertoires in cytomegalovirus infection. Each CDR3 protein is one row after TCRdb ran MiXCR on the reads. The sample carries roughly 150,000 distinct CDR3 sequences, about 15% recorded once. Sequenced: CD8+ T cells from PBMCs. Receptor source: a human donor in good health (CMV status not recorded). Some clones in this sample may be carry-over from other donors' samples. Each CDR3 is given with its conserved first and last residue. Each record gives: J gene, clone size, V gene, D gene, CDR3 length, CDR3 DNA, CDR3 protein. The D gene is left open where the match is weak. The size of a clone is reported for some rows only, either as once, few or many, or as a class for expanded clones.

TRBJ2-1	NA	TRBV7-3	NA	16	TGTGCCAGCAGCCCACTGGGCACTAGCTCCTACAATGAGCAGTTCTTC	CASSPLGTSSYNEQFF
TRBJ1-1	NA	TRBV4-1	TRBD1	14	TGCGCCAGCAGCCAAGGACAGGGGGAAACTGAAGCTTTCTTT	CASSQGQGETEAFF
TRBJ2-7	many	TRBV7-2	NA	14	TGTGCCAGCAGCTTAGGCGACGGTCCCTACGAGCAGTACTTC	CASSLGDGPYEQYF
TRBJ1-1	few	TRBV6-5	NA	15	TGTGCCAGCACCCATTGGAATTCCGGAGACACTGAAGCTTTCTTT	CASTHWNSGDTEAFF
TRBJ2-7	few	TRBV7-9	NA	12	TGTGCCAGCAGCTTAGGACAGACACAGCAGTACTTC	CASSLGQTQQYF
TRBJ1-1	NA	TRBV12-5	NA	17	TGTGCTAGTGGTTTGGTACTAACAGGACAGACGAACACTGAAGCTTTCTTT	CASGLVLTGQTNTEAFF
TRBJ2-7	few	TRBV7-9	NA	13	TGTGCCAGCAGCTTAGTCGACAGTGCCGAGCAGTACTTC	CASSLVDSAEQYF
TRBJ2-7	NA	TRBV25-1	NA	14	TGTGCCAGCAGTCTGGGGGCCCGGATATACGAGCAGTACTTC	CASSLGARIYEQYF
TRBJ2-2	NA	TRBV11-2	TRBD2	17	TGTGCCAGCAGCTTAGGAGTGGCGGGAGGGAGCACCGGGGAGCTGTTTTTT	CASSLGVAGGSTGELFF
TRBJ2-2	NA	TRBV7-8	TRBD1	15	TGTGCCAGCAGCTTAGTCGACAGGGCGACGGGGGAGCTGTTTTTT	CASSLVDRATGELFF
TRBJ2-2	few	TRBV28	NA	15	TGTGCCAGCAGTTTGGGGGTCGGGAACACCGGGGAGCTGTTTTTT	CASSLGVGNTGELFF
TRBJ1-4	few	TRBV19	NA	14	TGTGCCAGTAGGTGGAGGGCGGCCGATGAAAAACTGTTTTTT	CASRWRAADEKLFF
TRBJ1-5	once	TRBV6-2/TRBV6-3	NA	14	TGTGCCAGCAGTTATGACAGGACCGGTCAGCCCCAGCATTTT	CASSYDRTGQPQHF